This T cell receptor beta chain stems from a study of T cell responses to AZD1222 COVID-19 vaccine. About this clone itself: Antigen: not known.

The CDR3 runs to 16 residues. V dropped 1 base and J dropped 0; count of bases not matched to a gene: 4. Germline lookup yields CDR1 LNHNV and CDR2 YYDKDF (reference sequence). The study, taken as a whole, reports: Reportedly, nearly half of unique spike TCRs recognized epitopes outside B.1.351/B.1.1.7 mutations. Once two AZD1222 doses were given, Spike-specific TCR breadth and depth went up. The repertoires were collected only after the peak T cell response. Donors were mostly white British, more females; clonal diversity possibly underestimated.

Sequenced by immunoSEQ multiplex PCR; TCRdb stores in-frame clones only, minus some. The table lists more than 95,000 clones, 80% to 90% of them singletons. The rearrangement joins TRBV15 to TRBJ2-7; 9 positions match TRBD2. Sequencing was performed on peripheral blood, taken on day 0 of AZD1222 vaccination. This clonotype was obtained from an adult in good health. The CDR3 loop is CATSRVAGASSYEQYF. In DNA form, the CDR3 reads TGTGCCACCAGCAGAGTAGCGGGGGCCAGCTCCTACGAGCAGTACTTC.